These T cell receptor beta chains were read from a single sample in a study of brain T cells in children with intractable seizures. The assay was immunoSEQ multiplex PCR, and TCRdb's table has in-frame clones only and misses some. The table shows about 76,000 clones, with approximately 94% occurring only once. The sample was peripheral blood, taken at surgery. These receptors all come from a boy younger than two with tuberous sclerosis and intractable seizures. CDR3s include the opening cysteine and the closing phenylalanine or tryptophan. The order of the fields is J gene, V gene, CDR3 protein.

TRBJ2-5,TRBV6-6,CASRRHQETQYF
TRBJ2-1,TRBV24-1,CATSSASSYNEQFF
TRBJ1-4,TRBV7-9,CASSLIVGGEKLFF
TRBJ2-5,TRBV3-1/TRBV3-2,CASSQSETQYF
TRBJ1-2,TRBV10-3,CAISPGTGGNYGYTF
TRBJ2-3,TRBV6-6,CASSHTITQYF
TRBJ2-1,TRBV20-1,CSVDGYNEQFF
TRBJ1-1,TRBV7-9,CASVPARRENTEAFF
TRBJ2-7,TRBV7-2,CASSSTPDGAYEQYF
TRBJ2-2,TRBV27,CASRLRQGYTGELFF
TRBJ1-2,TRBV19,CASSGTTGTGYTF
TRBJ1-3,TRBV5-6,CASSWQGAGNTIYF
TRBJ1-1,TRBV7-2,CASSYGANTEAFF
TRBJ1-1,TRBV2,CASSEEEGRTEAFF
TRBJ2-7,TRBV5-6,CASSFGEAYEQYF
TRBJ1-5,TRBV19,CASSTFPRTGIGNQPQHF
TRBJ2-1,TRBV30,CAWRTGGRNEQFF
TRBJ1-1,TRBV5-1,CASSLGQGVWDTEAFF
TRBJ2-7,TRBV5-1,CASSLETGETYEQYF
TRBJ2-7,TRBV4-1,CASSLTRDPTYEQYF
TRBJ2-2,TRBV11-2,CASSWNTGELFF
TRBJ1-1,TRBV10-2,CASRTTPIEAFF
TRBJ2-2,TRBV24-1,CATRLLWDRACGELFF
TRBJ2-1,TRBV29-1,CSGVRRDSSYNEQFF
TRBJ2-7,TRBV24-1,CATSEALAGPREQYF
TRBJ2-3,TRBV29-1,CSVEDGLIADTQYF
TRBJ2-1,TRBV4-1,CASSQFYNEQFF
TRBJ2-3,TRBV6-5,CASRGHPLLTDTQYF
TRBJ1-2,TRBV5-4,CASSIGGASGYTF
TRBJ2-2,TRBV12-5,CASGLVRSGERNTGELFF
TRBJ2-7,TRBV11-2,CASSLDRTGTSGGVSYEQYF
TRBJ1-1,TRBV29-1,CSAYDVEAFF
TRBJ1-1,TRBV5-4,CASSPTGGWTEAFF
TRBJ2-2,TRBV19,CASSIDPDTGELFF